This T cell receptor beta chain was identified during a study of blood T cells in healthy people across ages. Looking at the study overall: Template switching picked up about one barcoded beta molecule for each two T cells.

Combining a sample-barcoded 5' primer with a J-beta primer mix, a second PCR ran for about 6 to 12 cycles. The authors tagged each cDNA molecule using a template-switch adaptor with 12 random nucleotides. At least 2.5 million CDR3-containing paired-end reads were obtained per sample. TCRdb re-called the 5' RACE reads with MiXCR, one entry per CDR3 protein. This table has 1.5 million to 2 million distinct CDR3 sequences, roughly 28% appearing once. CDR3 length: 14 amino acids. Germline V CDR1 and CDR2: MNHNS, SASEGT. The J segment lost 4 bases and the V segment lost 6 bases, leaving 6 bases of the junction unmatched.

This sequence originates from a woman aged 30 to 39 in good health. The chain combines TRBV6-1 with TRBJ1-1; 9 bases are shared with TRBD1. The specimen was blood. In nucleotides, the CDR3 is TGTGCCAGCAGGAGGGACAGGGAGGGCACTGAAGCTTTCTTT. Translated: CASRRDREGTEAFF.